The T cell receptor beta chain described here comes from a study of blood T cells in healthy people across ages. Next came a second PCR, run for about 7 to 12 cycles, which used a sample-barcoded 5' primer along with a J-beta primer mix. TCRdb fed the 5' RACE reads into MiXCR, producing one record per CDR3 protein. The sample carries around 1,500,000 distinct CDR3 sequences, about 43% recorded once. CDR1 DFQATT and CDR2 SNEGSKA come from the germline V gene (reference sequence). With 6 bases clipped from V and 11 bases from J, the junction kept 9 bases outside the gene matches. This CDR3 spans 13 amino acids.

V is TRBV20-1 and J is TRBJ2-5; 13 positions match TRBD2. The receptor was isolated from a woman under 30 in good health. Sequencing was performed on blood. The CDR3 here is CSARLAGGWEQYF. CDR3 DNA: TGCAGTGCACGACTAGCGGGAGGATGGGAGCAGTACTTC.